The sequence of this T cell receptor beta chain was determined in a study of cytomegalovirus exposure and HLA in healthy donors. Primers included in the PCR were 60 Vbeta and 13 Jbeta primers. Using immunoSEQ multiplex PCR, the repertoire was profiled, and TCRdb retains in-frame clones only, with some absent. Here the sample spans 200,000 to 300,000 clones, about 81% being singletons. Worth noting for this clone: The target antigen is unknown.

The V and J ends lost 8 bases and 7 bases respectively, with 11 bases between them. The CDR3 is 11 residues long. The germline gives CDR1 MNHEY, CDR2 SVGAGI. General observations from the study: An analysis done earlier found most TCR beta V segments productive about 90% or about 30% of the time. A later analysis associated 15,000 or so TCR beta sequences with HLA alleles at a 0.05 false discovery rate.

Sample: PBMCs. The chain employs TRBV6-5 and TRBJ1-2, with D possibly being TRBD1 (5 bases). This sequence originates from a woman aged 40 to 50 in good health and CMV-seropositive. The DNA for the CDR3 is TGTGCCAGCTGGGGCGGATCTGGCTACACCTTC. Translated, it gives CASWGGSGYTF.